This T cell receptor (beta chain) was sequenced during a study of CD8 T cells in ankylosing spondylitis. Regarding the study as a whole: Ankylosing spondylitis blood appeared to carry a characteristic TCR beta motif of under ten highly homologous variants. Significantly higher representation of disease-linked clones was reported for matched ankylosing spondylitis synovial fluid.

One entry per CDR3 protein results from TCRdb running MiXCR on the 5' RACE reads. The sample records 670,000 or so distinct CDR3 sequences, about 20% being singletons. J gave up 3 bases and V 6 bases, and 9 bases lay outside the gene matches. Per the germline V gene, CDR1 is MDHEN and CDR2 is SYDVKM. The CDR3 is 15 residues long. This clonotype has ten or more counts. Its antigen is not identified. The clonotype comes from a male donor with ankylosing spondylitis. Sequencing was performed on blood, either unsorted or a sorted T cell fraction (not recorded which). The genes are TRBV28 and TRBJ2-3, with 7 bases that match TRBD2. This chain's CDR3 is CASRGVLAPTDTQYF. Here the CDR3 DNA reads TGTGCCAGCAGAGGAGTACTAGCGCCTACAGATACGCAGTATTTT.